Each of the 7 T cell receptor beta chains below was sequenced from the same sample in a study of response to subunit inactivated influenza vaccine. MiXCR was run by TCRdb on the RT-PCR reads, yielding one entry per CDR3 protein. The sample includes about 190,000 distinct CDR3 sequences, approximately 15% of them seen just once. Sequenced material: CD8+ T cells sorted from PBMCs, taken roughly 5 days after vaccination. All receptors come from a man in his forties or fifties who received an inactivated influenza vaccine.

In this sample, this clonotype turned up a few times. The chain couples TRBV5-1 to TRBJ1-2; TRBD1 matches 8 bases. This CDR3 has 13 residues. Germline CDR1 reads SGHRS; CDR2 reads YFSETQ. Trimming at V came to 3 bases and at J to 5 bases, leaving 3 bases not matched to a gene. CDR3 amino acids: CASSSDRAYGYTF. DNA of the CDR3: TGCGCCAGCAGCTCGGACAGGGCGTATGGCTACACCTTC.

This clonotype occurred a few times. The genes are TRBV6-6 and TRBJ2-3; maybe TRBD2 (6 bases). The V gene's germline CDR1 is MNHNY and CDR2 SVGAGI (reference sequence). Trimming pared 7 bases from V and 5 bases from J, leaving 13 bases between. This CDR3 has 13 residues. The chain's CDR3 is CASNTRGGDTQYF. The DNA for the CDR3 is TGTGCCAGCAACACTAGGGGAGGAGATACGCAGTATTTT.

The V gene is TRBV4-1, the J gene TRBJ2-7; 8 bases fit TRBD1. This CDR3 has 14 amino acids. Per germline, CDR1 MGHRA and CDR2 YSYEKL. V was pared by 3 bases and J by 5 bases, with 6 bases of the junction left unmatched. CDR3 sequence reads: CASSHRTGSDEQYF. The DNA for the CDR3 is TGCGCCAGCAGCCATAGGACAGGGTCCGACGAGCAGTACTTC.

The chain employs TRBV20-1 and TRBJ2-7; D uncertain. The CDR3 covers 14 residues. From germline, CDR1 is DFQATT and CDR2 SNEGSKA (reference sequence). Trimming removed 0 bases at V and 1 base at J, with 10 bases between. Written as DNA, the CDR3 is TGCAGTGCTAGAGATAGTGGGCCTTCCTACGAGCAGTACTTC. Translation: CSARDSGPSYEQYF.

This clonotype was detected only a few times. This chain connects TRBV6-8 to TRBJ2-1; 7 nucleotides align to TRBD2. Germline V gene sequence: CDR1 MNHGY, CDR2 SAAAGT. The CDR3 runs 16 residues. J gave up 7 bases and V 0 bases, and 9 bases lay outside the gene matches. The CDR3 DNA follows: TGTGCCAGCAGTTACTCGGGGGGGAGGGCCAGGAATGAGCAGTTCTTC. This encodes CASSYSGGRARNEQFF.

In its sample, this clonotype was seen many times. This rearrangement joins TRBV11-2 to TRBJ2-1; no clear D gene. The germline V gene encodes CDR1 SGHAT and CDR2 FQNNGV. The CDR3 length is 13 residues. V lost 5 bases and J lost 1, with 6 bases in between. DNA for the CDR3: TGTGCCAGCAGCGTGGGGTCCTACAATGAGCAGTTCTTC. This codes for CASSVGSYNEQFF. The variable domain in full, with the rest retrieved from reference TRBV11-2 and TRBJ2-1, is EAGVAQSPRYKIIEKRQSVAFWCNPISGHATLYWYQQILGQGPKLLIQFQNNGVVDDSQLPKDRFSAERLKGVDSTLKIQPAKLEDSAVYLCASSVGSYNEQFFGPGTRLTVL.

This clonotype has only a few counts. The V and J genes are TRBV7-9 and TRBJ2-1, with 7 bases lining up with TRBD1. The CDR3 loop spans 15 amino acids. V lost 4 bases, J lost 7 bases, and 10 bases stayed unmatched. Germline V gene sequence: CDR1 SEHNR, CDR2 FQNEAQ (reference sequence). The CDR3 region is CASSSWTGPQNEQFF. For the CDR3, the DNA is TGTGCCAGCAGCTCCTGGACAGGTCCACAGAATGAGCAGTTCTTC.